The 19 T cell receptor beta chains below were found in one sample sequenced in a study of T cell responses to AZD1222 COVID-19 vaccine. Method: immunoSEQ multiplex PCR; TCRdb's copy keeps in-frame clones and lacks some. Among 130,000 or so clones listed, about 90% were seen once. The sequencing used peripheral blood, collected on day 0 of AZD1222 vaccination. These receptors all come from an adult in good health.

The chain links TRBV3-1 (or the pseudogene TRBV3-2) to TRBJ2-7; maybe TRBD2 (5 bases). CDR1 LGHDT and CDR2 YNNKEL come from the germline V gene (reference sequence). Trimming removed 8 bases at V and 1 base at J, with 12 bases between. The CDR3 sequence is 13 residues long. CDR3 coding DNA: TGTGCCAGCGGCGAGGGCTTATCCTACGAGCAGTACTTC. Protein sequence: CASGEGLSYEQYF.

Concerning this clone itself: The sample has other DNA sequences that encode this CDR3 too. The chain is built from TRBV19 and TRBJ1-5; 7 nucleotides agree with TRBD1. Germline values: CDR1 LNHDA, CDR2 SQIVND (reference sequence). This CDR3 comprises 13 residues. Unmatched junction bases numbered 4, after V lost 6 bases and J lost 5 bases. The CDR3 nucleotides are TGTGCCAGTAGCAGGCAGGGGGATCAGCCCCAGCATTTT. It translates to CASSRQGDQPQHF.

This chain uses TRBV20-1 with TRBJ2-7; D call uncertain. V gave up 5 bases and J gave up 3 bases, with 8 bases separating them. The germline V gene encodes CDR1 DFQATT and CDR2 SNEGSKA (reference sequence). This CDR3 has 11 residues. CDR3 bases: TGCAGTGCTCTGCTCGACTACGAGCAGTACTTC. This translates into CSALLDYEQYF.

This chain connects TRBV28 to TRBJ1-1, with unresolved D. V lost 3 bases, J lost 7 bases, and 6 bases lay in between. There are 11 residues in the CDR3. The V gene's germline CDR1 is MDHEN and CDR2 SYDVKM. CDR3 protein: CASSFYLEAFF. CDR3 in DNA: TGTGCCAGCAGTTTTTACCTTGAAGCTTTCTTT.

The V call is TRBV2, the J call TRBJ1-5; D ambiguous. Per germline, CDR1 SNHLY and CDR2 FYNNEI. CDR3 size: 14 residues. Between the trimmed V and J ends, which lost 1 base and 4 bases, there was a span of 8 bases. This chain's CDR3 is CASSEGLGNQPQHF. In DNA form, the CDR3 reads TGTGCCAGCAGTGAAGGACTAGGGAATCAGCCCCAGCATTTT.

The rearrangement uses TRBV7-9 and TRBJ1-1; the D is unclear. The germline V gene has CDR1 SEHNR and CDR2 FQNEAQ (reference sequence). The CDR3 runs to 14 residues. V was clipped by 2 bases and J by 0 bases, with 7 bases between them. The CDR3 reads CASSLSRLNTEAFF. CDR3 bases: TGTGCCAGCAGCTTATCCAGGTTGAACACTGAAGCTTTCTTT.

This chain uses TRBV6-2 or TRBV6-3 with TRBJ2-1; D remains ambiguous. This CDR3 region has 12 residues. Per the germline V gene, CDR1 is MNHEY and CDR2 is SVGEGT. The V end lost 1 base, the J end lost 10 bases, and 8 bases lay between the germline ends. CDR3 region: CASSYLGLEQFF. As DNA, the CDR3 is TGTGCCAGCAGTTACTTAGGCCTAGAGCAGTTCTTC.

The chain recombines TRBV9 with TRBJ2-6; maybe TRBD2 (5 bases). Germline V gene lookup returns CDR1 SGDLS and CDR2 YYNGEE. There are 17 residues in the CDR3. Trimming pared 0 bases from V and 0 bases from J, leaving 10 bases between. The CDR3 protein is CASSVATSGSGANVLTF. The CDR3 DNA follows: TGTGCCAGCAGCGTAGCTACGAGCGGCTCTGGGGCCAACGTCCTGACTTTC.

The rearrangement uses TRBV18 and TRBJ1-1; D not resolved. V was clipped by 5 bases and J by 1 base, with 14 bases between them. CDR3 length equals 15 residues. The germline CDR1 and CDR2 sequences are KGHSH and LQKENI. The CDR3 loop reads CASSGRAPPNTEAFF. CDR3 bases: TGTGCCAGCTCAGGTCGGGCACCGCCGAACACTGAAGCTTTCTTT.

The J gene is TRBJ2-7, the V gene TRBV6-6, with 10 bases fitting TRBD2. The CDR3 contains 14 residues. The germline V gene encodes CDR1 MNHNY and CDR2 SVGAGI (reference sequence). After removal of 6 bases from V and 4 bases from J, the junction contained 6 bases not matched to a gene. CDR3 amino acids: CASRLAGARYEQYV. CDR3 coding DNA: TGTGCCAGCAGGCTAGCGGGAGCACGATACGAGCAGTACGTC.

CDR3 region: CASSPMGTEAFF. CDR3 coding DNA: TGTGCCAGCTCACCAATGGGCACTGAAGCTTTCTTT. The rearrangement links TRBV18 to TRBJ1-1, with unresolved D. Trimming removed 2 bases at V and 4 bases at J, with 5 bases between. In germline, CDR1 is KGHSH, CDR2 LQKENI. The CDR3 length is 12 residues.

The CDR3 region is CAISTDKLNTEAFF. The DNA for the CDR3 is TGTGCCATCAGTACGGACAAGCTGAACACTGAAGCTTTCTTT. The chain carries TRBV10-3 and TRBJ1-1, with D possibly TRBD1 on 5 matching bases. V was shortened by 5 bases and J by 0 bases, with 10 bases between the two germline ends. This CDR3 region has 14 residues. The germline V gene has CDR1 ENHRY and CDR2 SYGVKD.

The V and J genes are TRBV6-5 and TRBJ2-5; the D gene is possibly TRBD2 (6 bases). V shed 6 bases and J shed 11 bases, with 19 bases lying between them. The CDR3 covers 13 residues. The germline CDR1 and CDR2 sequences are MNHEY and SVGAGI. CDR3 DNA: TGTGCCAGCAGCATGGGACTCCCATCTAGTCAGTACTTC. Translation gives CASSMGLPSSQYF.

This sequence joins TRBV19 and TRBJ1-3, with D possibly being TRBD1 (6 bases). The germline CDR1 and CDR2 sequences are LNHDA and SQIVND (reference sequence). V was pared by 1 base and J by 14 bases, with 15 bases between. This CDR3 contains 13 residues. CDR3 coding DNA: TGTGCCAGTAGTATAGCGGACAGCGTATCGGTATATTTT. Translating gives CASSIADSVSVYF.

This clone showed up just once. The gene calls are TRBV10-1 and TRBJ2-2; 7 bases fit TRBD2. V dropped 0 bases and J dropped 5; count of bases not matched to a gene: 6. Germline V gene sequence: CDR1 WNHNN, CDR2 SYGVQD (reference sequence). This CDR3 comprises 16 residues. The CDR3 protein is CASSESERGMTGELFF. Here the CDR3 DNA reads TGCGCCAGCAGTGAGTCGGAGCGGGGCATGACCGGGGAGCTGTTTTTT.

This clone was recorded only once. The V and J genes are TRBV5-1 and TRBJ2-7; TRBD1 matches at 12 bases. CDR1 is SGHRS, CDR2 YFSETQ, per germline. The CDR3 covers 16 residues. The V segment lost 4 bases and the J segment 3 bases; nucleotides outside the gene matches: 8. CDR3 loop: CASSPGTGGASYEQYF. The CDR3 nucleotides are TGCGCCAGCAGCCCCGGGACAGGGGGCGCGAGCTACGAGCAGTACTTC.

This clone was picked up one time. The sample has other DNA sequences that encode this CDR3 too. V and J are TRBV3-1 (or the pseudogene TRBV3-2) and TRBJ2-1, with 12 bases matching TRBD2. Looked up from germline, CDR1 is LGHDT and CDR2 is YNNKEL (reference sequence). Unmatched junction bases numbered 7, after V lost 3 bases and J lost 7 bases. The CDR3 totals 16 residues. DNA of the CDR3: TGTGCCAGCAGCCAGGGTCTAGCGGGAGGGCTTAATGAGCAGTTCTTC. Translation gives CASSQGLAGGLNEQFF.

The CDR3 protein is CASSFSGRSNYGYTF. CDR3 sequence (DNA): TGTGCCAGCAGCTTTTCTGGCAGATCTAACTATGGCTACACCTTC. V and J are TRBV3-1 (or the pseudogene TRBV3-2) and TRBJ1-2; no clear D. The V and J ends lost 5 bases and 0 bases respectively, with 13 bases between them. The CDR3 extends over 15 amino acids. Germline V gene data show CDR1 as LGHDT and CDR2 as YNNKEL (reference sequence).

The V call is TRBV3-1 (or the pseudogene TRBV3-2), the J call TRBJ1-5; possibly TRBD1 for D (5 bases). The CDR3 totals 16 residues. Germline CDR1 reads LGHDT; CDR2 reads YNNKEL (reference sequence). V lost 1 base and J 2 bases, leaving 12 bases between the germline ends. For the CDR3, the DNA is TGTGCCAGCAGCCAAGGTGCCGGAGGGGGCAATCAGCCCCAGCATTTT. Protein sequence: CASSQGAGGGNQPQHF.